This paragraph reports one T cell receptor beta chain. Included as multiple sclerosis controls were treatment-naive patients who had stable or active relapsing-remitting disease. TEMRA cells were FACS-enriched, unlike CD8+ and CD4+ T cells, which were negatively isolated. Random hexamers were used to reverse transcribe the RNA input (about 0.5 to 1 ug). The CDR3 of TCR beta was amplified by immunoSEQ multiplex PCR across 54 Vbeta and 13 Jbeta. TCRdb independently ran MiXCR on the immunoSEQ multiplex PCR reads; one entry per CDR3 protein. Of about 210,000 distinct CDR3 sequences in the sample, 95% were seen once. The data derive from a study of CD8 T cells in Susac syndrome. CDR3 length equals 15 residues. Germline CDR1 reads LNHNV; CDR2 reads YYDKDF (reference sequence). The V end was cut by 0 bases, the J end by 0 bases, with 9 bases between.

The sample taken for sequencing was CD4+ T cells from PBMCs. This sequence originates from a human donor with multiple sclerosis. This chain links TRBV15 with TRBJ2-7, with a possible D match to TRBD2 (7 bases). CDR3 region: CATSREAGASYEQYF. In DNA, the CDR3 is TGTGCCACCAGCAGAGAGGCGGGGGCCTCCTACGAGCAGTACTTC.